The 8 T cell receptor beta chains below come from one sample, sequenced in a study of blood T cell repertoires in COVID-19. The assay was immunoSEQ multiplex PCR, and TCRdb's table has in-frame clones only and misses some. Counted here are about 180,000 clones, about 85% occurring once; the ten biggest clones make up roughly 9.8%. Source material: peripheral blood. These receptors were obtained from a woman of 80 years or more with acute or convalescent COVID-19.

The CDR3 DNA sequence: TGTGCCAGCACGCTAGGGACAGGGGGATTCGAGCAGTACTTC. Its protein product is CASTLGTGGFEQYF. The chain carries TRBV7-9 and TRBJ2-7; 11 bases agree with TRBD1. Germline V gene lookup returns CDR1 SEHNR and CDR2 FQNEAQ (reference sequence). V trimming: 7 bases; J trimming: 6 bases; junction bases outside the gene matches: 8. The CDR3 totals 14 residues.

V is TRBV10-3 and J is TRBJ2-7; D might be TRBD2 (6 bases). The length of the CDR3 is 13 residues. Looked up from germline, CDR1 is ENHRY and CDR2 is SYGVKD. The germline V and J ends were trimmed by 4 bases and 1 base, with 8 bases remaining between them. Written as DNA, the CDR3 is TGTGCCATCAGTGGCGGGGTTTCCTACGAGCAGTACTTC. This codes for CAISGGVSYEQYF.

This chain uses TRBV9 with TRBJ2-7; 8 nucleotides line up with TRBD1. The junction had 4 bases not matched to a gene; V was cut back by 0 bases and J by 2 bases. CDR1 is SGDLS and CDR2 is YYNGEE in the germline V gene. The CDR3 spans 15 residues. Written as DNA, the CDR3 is TGTGCCAGCAGCGTAGCTCAGGGGGCGACCTACGAGCAGTACTTC. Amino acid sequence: CASSVAQGATYEQYF.

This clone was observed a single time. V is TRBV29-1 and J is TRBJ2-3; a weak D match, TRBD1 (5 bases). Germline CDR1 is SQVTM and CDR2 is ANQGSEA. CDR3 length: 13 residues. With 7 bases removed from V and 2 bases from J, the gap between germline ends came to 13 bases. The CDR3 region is CSGTRANTDTQYF. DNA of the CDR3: TGCAGCGGCACCAGGGCCAACACAGATACGCAGTATTTT.

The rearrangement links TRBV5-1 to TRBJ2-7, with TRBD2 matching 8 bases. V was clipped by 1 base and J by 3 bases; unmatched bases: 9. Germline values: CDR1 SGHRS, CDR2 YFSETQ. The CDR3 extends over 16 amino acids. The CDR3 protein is CASSLRGGGGFYEQYF. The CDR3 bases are TGCGCCAGCAGCTTGCGGGGGGGCGGAGGGTTCTACGAGCAGTACTTC.

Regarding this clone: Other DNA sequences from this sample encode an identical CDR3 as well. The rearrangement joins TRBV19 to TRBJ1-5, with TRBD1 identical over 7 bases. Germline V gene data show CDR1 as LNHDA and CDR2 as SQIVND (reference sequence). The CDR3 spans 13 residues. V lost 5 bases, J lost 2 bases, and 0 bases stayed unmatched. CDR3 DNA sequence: TGTGCCAGTAGTGGGACAGGCAATCAGCCCCAGCATTTT. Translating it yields CASSGTGNQPQHF.

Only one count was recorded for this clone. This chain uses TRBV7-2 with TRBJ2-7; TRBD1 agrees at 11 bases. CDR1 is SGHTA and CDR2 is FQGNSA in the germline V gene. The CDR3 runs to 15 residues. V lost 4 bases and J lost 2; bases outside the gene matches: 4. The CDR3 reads CASSSWDRGAYEQYF. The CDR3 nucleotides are TGTGCCAGCAGCTCATGGGACAGGGGGGCCTACGAGCAGTACTTC.

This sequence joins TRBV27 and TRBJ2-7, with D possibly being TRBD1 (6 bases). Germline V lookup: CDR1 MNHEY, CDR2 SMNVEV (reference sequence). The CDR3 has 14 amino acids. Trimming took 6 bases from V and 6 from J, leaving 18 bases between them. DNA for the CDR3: TGTGCCAGCAGGGCTTTACAGGGAGCCGGCGAGCAGTACTTC. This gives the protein CASRALQGAGEQYF.